The rows below give T cell receptor beta chains drawn from one sample of a study of cytomegalovirus exposure and HLA in healthy donors. Using immunoSEQ multiplex PCR, the repertoire was profiled, and TCRdb retains in-frame clones only, with some absent. The sample includes 150,000 or so clones, roughly 80% seen only once; the top ten take approximately 10%. Material for sequencing was PBMCs. Every receptor here comes from a young man in good health and CMV-seropositive. CDR3s include the opening cysteine and the closing phenylalanine or tryptophan. The order of the fields is D gene, J gene, V gene, clone size, CDR3 DNA, CDR3 protein. D genes are given only for firm matches. Only some rows state a clone size, as once, few, many or a class for expanded clones.

D gene: TRBD1
J gene: TRBJ1-3
V gene: TRBV10-2
clone size: -
CDR3 DNA: TGCGCCAGCAACCGGGACAGGGACTCTGGAAACACCATATATTTT
CDR3 protein: CASNRDRDSGNTIYF

D gene: -
J gene: TRBJ2-7
V gene: TRBV28
clone size: few
CDR3 DNA: TGTGCCAGCCGTACTCCGGGTGGGGCGTACGAGCAGTACTTC
CDR3 protein: CASRTPGGAYEQYF

D gene: -
J gene: TRBJ2-7
V gene: TRBV2
clone size: once
CDR3 DNA: TGTGCCAGCAGTGCGGGGTCAGGATGGGCGACCTACGAGCAGTACTTC
CDR3 protein: CASSAGSGWATYEQYF

D gene: -
J gene: TRBJ1-2
V gene: TRBV11-2
clone size: -
CDR3 DNA: TGTGCCAGCAGTACTTCTACAGGAATAGTCGGCTATGGCTACACCTTC
CDR3 protein: CASSTSTGIVGYGYTF

D gene: -
J gene: TRBJ1-1
V gene: TRBV2
clone size: -
CDR3 DNA: TGTGCCAGCAGTGATCTGGATACAGCGGAGGACACTGAAGCTTTCTTT
CDR3 protein: CASSDLDTAEDTEAFF

D gene: -
J gene: TRBJ1-5
V gene: TRBV10-1
clone size: -
CDR3 DNA: TGCGCCAGCAGGCCAGGGGTTACGGGCAATCAGCCCCAGCATTTT
CDR3 protein: CASRPGVTGNQPQHF

D gene: TRBD1
J gene: TRBJ1-3
V gene: TRBV9
clone size: -
CDR3 DNA: TGTGCCAGCAGCGTAGGCAGGGGGCAGGACACCATATATTTT
CDR3 protein: CASSVGRGQDTIYF

D gene: TRBD1
J gene: TRBJ2-7
V gene: TRBV10-3
clone size: few
CDR3 DNA: TGTGCCATCAGTGAGTCTATAAGGACAGGGGCCAACGAGCAGTACTTC
CDR3 protein: CAISESIRTGANEQYF

D gene: TRBD1
J gene: TRBJ2-2
V gene: TRBV7-9
clone size: -
CDR3 DNA: TGTTCCAGCAGCTTAGGGACAGCCAAGGCTAACACCGGGGAGCTGTTTTTT
CDR3 protein: CSSSLGTAKANTGELFF

D gene: TRBD1
J gene: TRBJ1-2
V gene: TRBV9
clone size: -
CDR3 DNA: TGTGCCAGCAGCGAGGTCAGGGGGCTCGGGGGCTACACCTTC
CDR3 protein: CASSEVRGLGGYTF

D gene: TRBD2
J gene: TRBJ2-7
V gene: TRBV5-1
clone size: -
CDR3 DNA: TGCGCCAGCAGCTTGTATCCTAGCGGAGAGAGCTCCTACGAGCAGTACTTC
CDR3 protein: CASSLYPSGESSYEQYF

D gene: TRBD1
J gene: TRBJ1-2
V gene: TRBV19
clone size: -
CDR3 DNA: TGTGCCGTAAGCGACAGGGTCCTCCGGGGCTACACCTTC
CDR3 protein: CAVSDRVLRGYTF

D gene: -
J gene: TRBJ1-5
V gene: TRBV19
clone size: few
CDR3 DNA: TGTGCCAGTAGTATAGGCGGTGGCAGCAATCAGCCCCAGCATTTT
CDR3 protein: CASSIGGGSNQPQHF

D gene: -
J gene: TRBJ1-4
V gene: TRBV6-5
clone size: few
CDR3 DNA: TGTGCCAGCAGCAAGACAGGAGTTAATGAAAAACTGTTTTTT
CDR3 protein: CASSKTGVNEKLFF

D gene: -
J gene: TRBJ2-5
V gene: TRBV2
clone size: -
CDR3 DNA: TGTGCCAGCAGTGACTTTGTGTCAGAGACCCAGTACTTC
CDR3 protein: CASSDFVSETQYF

D gene: -
J gene: TRBJ1-5
V gene: TRBV2
clone size: -
CDR3 DNA: TGTGCCAGCAGCCCCGGCAGGGATAGCAATCAGCCCCAGCATTTT
CDR3 protein: CASSPGRDSNQPQHF

D gene: -
J gene: TRBJ2-1
V gene: TRBV9
clone size: -
CDR3 DNA: TGTGCCAGCAGCACTCCCGCGAGGGGGGGCTACAATGAGCAGTTCTTC
CDR3 protein: CASSTPARGGYNEQFF

D gene: TRBD2
J gene: TRBJ2-3
V gene: TRBV10-1
clone size: few
CDR3 DNA: TGCGCCAGTTCCGGGACTAGTGCAGATACGCAGTATTTT
CDR3 protein: CASSGTSADTQYF

D gene: TRBD2
J gene: TRBJ2-1
V gene: TRBV5-4
clone size: -
CDR3 DNA: TGTGCCAGCAGCTTGGAACGGGAGGATGAGCAGTTCTTC
CDR3 protein: CASSLEREDEQFF

D gene: TRBD2
J gene: TRBJ2-1
V gene: TRBV11-3
clone size: -
CDR3 DNA: TGTGCCAGCAGCTTTGGGAGGGTCACGGTTAAGGATGAGCAGTTCTTC
CDR3 protein: CASSFGRVTVKDEQFF

D gene: -
J gene: TRBJ2-3
V gene: TRBV2
clone size: -
CDR3 DNA: TGTGCCAGCACGGTCACAGATACGCAGTATTTT
CDR3 protein: CASTVTDTQYF

D gene: TRBD2
J gene: TRBJ2-3
V gene: TRBV4-2
clone size: once
CDR3 DNA: TGTGCCAGCAGCCAAGTGACGGCTAGCGGGAGGGGTGCAGATACGCAGTATTTT
CDR3 protein: CASSQVTASGRGADTQYF

D gene: -
J gene: TRBJ2-5
V gene: TRBV19
clone size: -
CDR3 DNA: TGTGCCAGTAGTATCACCCACTCTTTAATCGAGACCCAGTACTTC
CDR3 protein: CASSITHSLIETQYF

D gene: TRBD2
J gene: TRBJ2-1
V gene: TRBV6-1
clone size: few
CDR3 DNA: TGTGCCAGCAGTGAAGCTGCTAGCGGCTCCTACAATGAGCAGTTCTTC
CDR3 protein: CASSEAASGSYNEQFF

D gene: -
J gene: TRBJ2-4
V gene: TRBV28
clone size: -
CDR3 DNA: TGTGCCAGCAGCCTCGTCTACGGGGGAGGCAAAAACATTCAGTACTTC
CDR3 protein: CASSLVYGGGKNIQYF

D gene: -
J gene: TRBJ2-7
V gene: TRBV5-6
clone size: -
CDR3 DNA: TGTGCCAGCAGCCTAGGACTCGACCGGAGGGAGCAGTACTTC
CDR3 protein: CASSLGLDRREQYF

D gene: TRBD1
J gene: TRBJ1-5
V gene: TRBV9
clone size: -
CDR3 DNA: TGTGCCAGCAGCGTAGATGGGGACAGTAATCAGCCCCAGCATTTT
CDR3 protein: CASSVDGDSNQPQHF

D gene: TRBD2
J gene: TRBJ2-1
V gene: TRBV7-2
clone size: -
CDR3 DNA: TGTGCCAGCAGCTTATTAGCGGGAGACTACAATGAGCAGTTCTTC
CDR3 protein: CASSLLAGDYNEQFF

D gene: TRBD2
J gene: TRBJ2-5
V gene: TRBV5-1
clone size: few
CDR3 DNA: TGCGCCAGCAGCTCTTCCGGGGCTAGCGGACTCCAAGAGACCCAGTACTTC
CDR3 protein: CASSSSGASGLQETQYF

D gene: TRBD2
J gene: TRBJ2-2
V gene: TRBV5-1
clone size: -
CDR3 DNA: TGCGCCAGCAGCTTGATCCTAGCGGGGAACACCGGGGAGCTGTTTTTT
CDR3 protein: CASSLILAGNTGELFF

D gene: TRBD2
J gene: TRBJ2-5
V gene: TRBV9
clone size: -
CDR3 DNA: TGTGCCAGCAGCGTAGGCAGAAAACTAGCGGGAGGGCCCCAAGAGACCCAGTACTTC
CDR3 protein: CASSVGRKLAGGPQETQYF

D gene: TRBD1
J gene: TRBJ2-5
V gene: TRBV5-8
clone size: -
CDR3 DNA: TGTGCCAGCAACGAGGGACAGCATGTGAAAGAGACCCAGTACTTC
CDR3 protein: CASNEGQHVKETQYF

D gene: TRBD1
J gene: TRBJ1-4
V gene: TRBV2
clone size: once
CDR3 DNA: TGTGCCAGCAGTGATGTGGATCGTTGGGACAGAATAATCGAGTGGGGTGAAAAACTGTTTTTT
CDR3 protein: CASSDVDRWDRIIEWGEKLFF

D gene: -
J gene: TRBJ1-6
V gene: TRBV7-2
clone size: -
CDR3 DNA: TGTGCCAGCAGCTTAGATTCAAAACCGATGAGTAATTCACCCCTCCACTTT
CDR3 protein: CASSLDSKPMSNSPLHF

D gene: -
J gene: TRBJ2-2
V gene: TRBV7-2
clone size: -
CDR3 DNA: TGTTCCAGCAGCTTAGGAGGGGGCAACACCGGGGAGCTGTTTTTT
CDR3 protein: CSSSLGGGNTGELFF

D gene: -
J gene: TRBJ2-5
V gene: TRBV27
clone size: -
CDR3 DNA: TGTGCCAGCAGGATGTTCCTAGGGGCCTCCAGAGAGACCCAGTACTTC
CDR3 protein: CASRMFLGASRETQYF

D gene: -
J gene: TRBJ2-7
V gene: TRBV11-2
clone size: -
CDR3 DNA: TGTGCCAGCAGCTCTCGAAAACCTGAGGGACATAGATTCTACGAGCAGTACTTC
CDR3 protein: CASSSRKPEGHRFYEQYF

D gene: -
J gene: TRBJ1-6
V gene: TRBV30
clone size: few
CDR3 DNA: TGTGCCTGGAGGGTAGGACATTATAATTCACCCCTCCACTTT
CDR3 protein: CAWRVGHYNSPLHF

D gene: TRBD2
J gene: TRBJ2-5
V gene: TRBV27
clone size: -
CDR3 DNA: TGTGCCAGCAGTTTATCGAGGGTGACTAGCGCTCAAGAGACCCAGTACTTC
CDR3 protein: CASSLSRVTSAQETQYF

D gene: -
J gene: TRBJ1-5
V gene: TRBV2
clone size: once
CDR3 DNA: TGTGCCAGCAGAAGTGCCAGGGTAAGCCAGCATTTT
CDR3 protein: CASRSARVSQHF

D gene: TRBD1
J gene: TRBJ1-3
V gene: TRBV19
clone size: -
CDR3 DNA: TGTGCCAGTAGTTTCGACAGGGTCTCTGGAAACACCATATATTTT
CDR3 protein: CASSFDRVSGNTIYF

D gene: TRBD1
J gene: TRBJ1-1
V gene: TRBV27
clone size: -
CDR3 DNA: TGTGCCAGCAGTTCGAACAGGGGGTACACTGAAGCTTTCTTT
CDR3 protein: CASSSNRGYTEAFF

D gene: TRBD2
J gene: TRBJ2-1
V gene: TRBV9
clone size: few
CDR3 DNA: TGTGCCAGCAGCGTAGGTAGCGGGGTTATACGGACTGAGCAGTTCTTC
CDR3 protein: CASSVGSGVIRTEQFF